What follows describes a single T cell receptor beta chain. Its specificity is unknown. Germline V gives CDR1 MNHEY, CDR2 SVGEGT. CDR3 length: 16 amino acids. This specimen comes from a study of CXCR3-negative and CXCR3-positive naive CD8 T cells. Study in general: Each library gave roughly 1.5 +/- 0.3 million of approximately 150 million TRB reads. Findings of the study overall: For naive cells, CXCR3-negative and CXCR3-positive subsets had similar TRBV-TRBJ usage; for memory cells, usage differed.

Via 5' RACE with UMI labels, TRB cDNA libraries were prepared. TCRdb reprocessed the 5' RACE reads and reports one entry per CDR3 protein, with no DNA. Recorded here are 100,000 to 150,000 distinct CDR3 sequences; the top ten clones represent about 0.44%. This rearrangement joins TRBV6-2 or TRBV6-3 to TRBJ2-7; TCRdb designates TRBD2, a call that cannot be tested without DNA. This TCR was recovered from a human donor in good health. Some clones in this sample may be carry-over from other donors' samples. The sequencing sample was made of naive CXCR3- CD8+ T cells from blood. The subset: CD45RO-CCR7+CD27+CD95- naive CD8+ T cells lacking CXCR3 (TNR3-). Here the CDR3 reads CASSNVALAGIWEQYF.